These 8 T cell receptor beta chains share one sample of origin, sequenced in a study of blood T cell repertoires in COVID-19 (dated by TCRdb to 2020 to 2021). Library construction relied on the immunoSEQ multiplex PCR assay. The clones in this table, taken by TCRdb from immuneACCESS, are in-frame only. Not every clone is retained; where verified, under half of the shortfall comes from an unresolved V gene, and the cause of the rest is unknown. Recorded for this sample are around 230,000 clones; roughly 88% of them occurred a single time. Jointly, the top ten make up about 27% of the sample. Sequencing was carried out using peripheral blood. The receptors were sampled from a man in his forties or fifties with acute or convalescent COVID-19.

The chain has TRBV6-5 and TRBJ1-5, with D tentatively TRBD1 (5 bases). This CDR3 spans 14 amino acids. The V end was cut by 5 bases, the J end by 5 bases, with 13 bases between. The germline V gene has CDR1 MNHEY and CDR2 SVGAGI. The CDR3 coding sequence is TGTGCCAGCAGTACAGAGCCGGGGGATCAGCCCCAGCATTTT. It codes for CASSTEPGDQPQHF.

The chain combines TRBV11-2 with TRBJ2-5; 10 bases are shared with TRBD1. The CDR3 contains 16 residues. J lost 1 base, V lost 4 bases, and 6 bases had no gene match. CDR1 is SGHAT, CDR2 FQNNGV, per germline. The chain's CDR3 is CASSWLGQGSQETQYF. As DNA, the CDR3 is TGTGCCAGCAGCTGGCTGGGACAGGGGAGCCAAGAGACCCAGTACTTC.

The chain couples TRBV14 to TRBJ1-4; D uncertain. The CDR3 covers 15 residues. V dropped 5 bases and J dropped 7 bases, with 17 bases sitting between them. CDR1 SGHDN and CDR2 FVKESK come from the germline V gene. CDR3 sequence (DNA): TGTGCCAGCAGCTCCAGTCTCTCCCGGGGTGAAAAACTGTTTTTT. Protein sequence: CASSSSLSRGEKLFF.

As for this clone: Other DNA sequences from this sample encode an identical CDR3 as well. The chain combines TRBV5-4 with TRBJ2-5; D is unclear. The germline V gene has CDR1 SGHNT and CDR2 YYREEE (reference sequence). V shed 1 base and J shed 5 bases, with 9 bases lying between them. This CDR3 has 13 amino acids. The CDR3 coding sequence is TGTGCCAGCAGCTTGACCGGAGTCGAGACCCAGTACTTC. Its translation: CASSLTGVETQYF.

V gene TRBV18 combines with J gene TRBJ1-5; D possibly corresponds to TRBD1 (5 bases). V was clipped by 3 bases and J by 9 bases, with 12 bases between them. CDR1 KGHSH and CDR2 LQKENI come from the germline V gene. The CDR3 loop spans 13 amino acids. CDR3 in DNA: TGTGCCAGCTCACCGAACGGCCAGGGGCCCCAGCATTTT. It specifies CASSPNGQGPQHF.

The chain joins TRBV6-5 to TRBJ2-3, with 7 bases identical to TRBD1. CDR1 and CDR2 (germline): MNHEY, SVGAGI. The CDR3 covers 13 residues. Unmatched junction bases numbered 4, after V lost 6 bases and J lost 4 bases. CDR3 nucleotides: TGTGCCAGCAGGACCCAGGGGGCAGATACGCAGTATTTT. It translates to CASRTQGADTQYF.

This sequence joins TRBV19 and TRBJ2-1; 10 bases match TRBD2. The germline V gene encodes CDR1 LNHDA and CDR2 SQIVND (reference sequence). The CDR3 consists of 16 residues. V was pared by 6 bases and J by 2 bases, with 7 bases of the junction left unmatched. The CDR3 DNA follows: TGTGCCAGTAGGAGAGGACTAGCGGAAACCTACAATGAGCAGTTCTTC. This codes for CASRRGLAETYNEQFF.

The V call is TRBV24-1, the J call TRBJ2-3, with TRBD1 as a possible D gene (5 bases). CDR1 is KGHDR, CDR2 SFDVKD, per germline. The CDR3 is made up of 14 amino acids. V dropped 0 bases and J dropped 4 bases, with 7 bases sitting between them. The CDR3 DNA is TGTGCCACCAGTGATTTGAGGGGCCCAGATACGCAGTATTTT. It translates to CATSDLRGPDTQYF.